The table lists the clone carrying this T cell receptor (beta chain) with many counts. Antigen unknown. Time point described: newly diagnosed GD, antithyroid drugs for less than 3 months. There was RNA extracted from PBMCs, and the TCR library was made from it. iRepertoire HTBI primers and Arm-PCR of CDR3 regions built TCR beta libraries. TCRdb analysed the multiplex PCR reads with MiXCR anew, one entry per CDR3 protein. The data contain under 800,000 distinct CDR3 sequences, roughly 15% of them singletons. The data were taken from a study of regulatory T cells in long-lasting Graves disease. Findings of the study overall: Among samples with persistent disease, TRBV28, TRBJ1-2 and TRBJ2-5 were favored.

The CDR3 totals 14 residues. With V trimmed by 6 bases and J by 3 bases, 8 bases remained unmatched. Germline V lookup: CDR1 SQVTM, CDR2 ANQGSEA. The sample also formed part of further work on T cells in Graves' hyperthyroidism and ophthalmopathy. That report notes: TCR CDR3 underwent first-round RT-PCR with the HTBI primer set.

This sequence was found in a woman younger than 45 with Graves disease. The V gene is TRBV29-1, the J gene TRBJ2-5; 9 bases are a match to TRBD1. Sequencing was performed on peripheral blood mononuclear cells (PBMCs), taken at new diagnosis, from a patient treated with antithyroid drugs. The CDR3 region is CSVETGGMEETQYF. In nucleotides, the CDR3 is TGCAGCGTGGAGACAGGGGGAATGGAAGAGACCCAGTACTTC.